A single sample gave rise to the 18 T cell receptor beta chains below, sequenced in a study of cytotoxic CD8 clonotypes in ibrutinib-treated CLL. Libraries were prepared by immunoSEQ multiplex PCR; TCRdb keeps only in-frame clonotypes and omits some of them. The data contain 120,000 to 150,000 clones, around 90% of them seen just once; the ten biggest clones take up 10% to 11%. Material: PBMCs, obtained after 12 months of ibrutinib treatment. All receptors derive from a human donor with chronic lymphocytic leukemia.

The chain couples TRBV5-1 to TRBJ2-1, with D possibly matching TRBD2 (6 bases). From germline, CDR1 is SGHRS and CDR2 YFSETQ. The CDR3 totals 17 residues. V lost 0 bases and J lost 8, with 21 bases in between. CDR3 nucleotides: TGCGCCAGCAGCTTGGTAGGGGTAGCGGTCGCGGTCGATGAGCAGTTCTTC. Its translation is CASSLVGVAVAVDEQFF.

CDR3 sequence (DNA): TGTGCCAGCAGTCCCCGTTTGGGAGCGGGAGTTACAGATACGCAGTATTTT. Translated, it gives CASSPRLGAGVTDTQYF. This chain joins TRBV28 and TRBJ2-3, with 8 bases that match TRBD2. Unmatched junction bases numbered 13, after V lost 5 bases and J lost 3 bases. The CDR3 has 17 amino acids. Per the germline V gene, CDR1 is MDHEN and CDR2 is SYDVKM.

This rearrangement joins TRBV11-2 to TRBJ2-3; perhaps D is TRBD1 or TRBD2 (5 bases each). The germline V gene has CDR1 SGHAT and CDR2 FQNNGV. This CDR3 region has 16 residues. V gave up 5 bases and J gave up 2 bases, with 17 bases separating them. DNA for the CDR3: TGTGCCAGCAGCCCCGGGACGGCCACTCTCACAGATACGCAGTATTTT. It translates to CASSPGTATLTDTQYF.

A remark on this clone: The same CDR3 is also encoded by other DNA sequences in this sample. The V call is TRBV27, the J call TRBJ2-7; 11 bases agree with TRBD2. Germline loops: CDR1 MNHEY, CDR2 SMNVEV (reference sequence). CDR3 length: 15 residues. Trimming took 0 bases from V and 4 from J; bases not matched to a gene: 2. CDR3: CASSLSPSGRYEQYF. In DNA, the CDR3 is TGTGCCAGCAGTTTATCCCCTAGCGGGAGGTACGAGCAGTACTTC.

CDR3 amino acids: CASRGRVVDTEAFF. The CDR3 DNA follows: TGCGCCAGCAGGGGGCGCGTAGTCGACACTGAAGCTTTCTTT. This chain uses TRBV5-1 with TRBJ1-1, with a possible D match to TRBD1 (5 bases). Germline-derived CDR1 and CDR2 are SGHRS and YFSETQ. Trimming cost V 5 bases and J 3 bases, with 14 bases left between them. The CDR3 extends over 14 amino acids. Looking up the rest from reference TRBV5-1 and TRBJ1-1 gives the full variable domain: KAGVTQTPRYLIKTRGQQVTLSCSPISGHRSVSWYQQTPGQGLQFLFEYFSETQRNKGNFPGRFSGRQFSNSRSEMNVSTLELGDSALYLCASRGRVVDTEAFFGQGTRLTVV.

This chain uses TRBV10-2 with TRBJ1-1; perhaps TRBD1 as D (5 bases). The CDR3 is 13 residues long. Germline V lookup: CDR1 WSHSY, CDR2 SAAADI. V gave up 4 bases and J gave up 4 bases, with 10 bases separating them. The CDR3 loop reads CASSVGRTTEAFF. CDR3 sequence (DNA): TGCGCCAGCAGTGTGGGACGTACCACTGAAGCTTTCTTT.

The rearrangement links TRBV5-6 to TRBJ2-7; D might be TRBD1 (6 bases). The CDR3 covers 17 residues. The V gene's germline CDR1 is SGHDT and CDR2 YYEEEE. The V end was cut by 4 bases, the J end by 3 bases, with 23 bases between. CDR3 in DNA: TGTGCCAGCAGCCTGGGAGTCCAGGGGAGCCTAAACTACGAGCAGTACTTC. Amino acid sequence: CASSLGVQGSLNYEQYF. The variable domain in full, completed from reference TRBV5-6 and TRBJ2-7, reads DAGVTQSPTHLIKTRGQQVTLRCSPKSGHDTVSWYQQALGQGPQFIFQYYEEEERQRGNFPDRFSGHQFPNYSSELNVNALLLGDSALYLCASSLGVQGSLNYEQYFGPGTRLTVT.

The chain joins TRBV2 to TRBJ2-7; possibly TRBD1 for D (5 bases). V gave up 3 bases and J gave up 4 bases, with 10 bases separating them. This CDR3 spans 13 amino acids. Looked up from germline, CDR1 is SNHLY and CDR2 is FYNNEI. The CDR3 spells CASSESRAYEQYF. The CDR3 DNA reads as TGTGCCAGCAGTGAGTCCAGGGCATACGAGCAGTACTTC.

The table lists this clone with a count of one. The V and J genes are TRBV25-1 and TRBJ2-2; D is perhaps TRBD1 or TRBD2 (5 bases each). Trimming took off 0 bases at V and 6 bases at J, with 8 bases between the two ends. This CDR3 region has 14 residues. Germline-derived CDR1 and CDR2 are MGHDK and SYGVNS. Written as DNA, the CDR3 is TGTGCCAGCAGTGAATACCTGGGGGCCGGGGAGCTGTTTTTT. Its protein is CASSEYLGAGELFF.

The chain couples TRBV5-1 to TRBJ2-7; the D is unclear. This CDR3 contains 16 residues. Germline-derived CDR1 and CDR2 are SGHRS and YFSETQ. V was trimmed by 0 bases and J by 0 bases, leaving 13 bases between them. The CDR3 coding sequence is TGCGCCAGCAGCTTGGTACCGGTGGGAAACTCCTACGAGCAGTACTTC. Its translation: CASSLVPVGNSYEQYF.

This chain uses TRBV28 with TRBJ1-2; the D gene is possibly TRBD1 (6 bases). The V end lost 6 bases, the J end lost 6 bases, and 14 bases lay between the germline ends. This CDR3 is 13 amino acids long. Germline CDR1 MDHEN, CDR2 SYDVKM. CDR3 in amino acids: CASRTTGRDGYTF. The CDR3 region has the DNA TGTGCCAGCAGAACAACAGGGAGGGATGGCTACACCTTC.

The V and J genes are TRBV19 and TRBJ2-2; D might be TRBD2 (6 bases). Germline V gene sequence: CDR1 LNHDA, CDR2 SQIVND (reference sequence). Trimming cost V 5 bases and J 0 bases, with 22 bases left between them. CDR3 length: 19 residues. CDR3: CASSPYGASANTNTGELFF. DNA of the CDR3: TGTGCCAGTAGTCCCTACGGGGCTAGCGCAAATACGAACACCGGGGAGCTGTTTTTT.

The J gene is TRBJ2-1, the V gene TRBV20-1; D is unresolved. This CDR3 has 10 amino acids. CDR1 is DFQATT and CDR2 is SNEGSKA in the germline V gene (reference sequence). With 2 bases removed from V and 6 bases from J, the gap between germline ends came to 2 bases. The CDR3, as DNA: TGCAGTGCTAGACTCAATGAGCAGTTCTTC. It codes for CSARLNEQFF.

This rearrangement joins TRBV21-1 to TRBJ2-5. TRBV21-1 is deemed a pseudogene. This CDR3 has 9 residues. In DNA, the CDR3 is TGTGCCAGGAAAGAGACCCAGTACTTC. It yields the protein CARKETQYF.

The V gene is TRBV6-5, the J gene TRBJ2-5, with 11 nucleotides matching TRBD2. Germline V gives CDR1 MNHEY, CDR2 SVGAGI. The V and J ends lost 5 bases and 5 bases, in that order; junction bases with no gene match: 7. The CDR3 is 15 amino acids. The CDR3 spells CASSPLAGGPETQYF. The CDR3 bases are TGTGCCAGCAGTCCTCTAGCGGGAGGCCCGGAGACCCAGTACTTC.

The V call is TRBV7-9, the J call TRBJ2-7; 10 bases align to TRBD2. The CDR3 spans 14 residues. V trimming: 3 bases; J trimming: 6 bases; junction bases outside the gene matches: 5. Germline values: CDR1 SEHNR, CDR2 FQNEAQ (reference sequence). CDR3: CASSFTSGNGEQYF. The CDR3 DNA sequence: TGTGCCAGCAGCTTTACTAGCGGGAATGGCGAGCAGTACTTC.

The chain carries TRBV4-1 and TRBJ1-4, with 9 bases that match TRBD1. The germline CDR1 and CDR2 sequences are MGHRA and YSYEKL. The junction had 11 bases not matched to a gene; V was cut back by 2 bases and J by 7 bases. CDR3 length: 17 amino acids. The CDR3 nucleotides are TGCGCCAGCAGCCAAAAACAGGGGGCGATTTCCCTTGAAAAACTGTTTTTT. Encoded protein: CASSQKQGAISLEKLFF.

The chain is built from TRBV27 and TRBJ2-7, with 11 bases matching TRBD2. The ends lost 8 bases at V and 1 base at J; junction bases unmatched: 4. This CDR3 is 14 amino acids long. The germline V gene has CDR1 MNHEY and CDR2 SMNVEV (reference sequence). CDR3 nucleotide sequence: TGTGCCAGCGGCGGGACTAGCGGATCCTACGAGCAGTACTTC. It translates to CASGGTSGSYEQYF.